This TCR beta chain was sequenced in a study of shared clonotypes between healthy human individuals. Across the whole study: Participating donors consisted of a couple of women and a few men aged 18 to 49.

Using around 200 ng DNA, about 30,000 T cell genomes, the sorted-subset replicate PCRs were run. The data were produced by immunoSEQ multiplex PCR, yet TCRdb's version contains in-frame clones alone and is incomplete. The repertoire holds approximately 1,500,000 clones, with 95% to 99% as singletons. For this clone: Its antigen remains unidentified.

General study findings and limits: In this cohort, only blood was sampled, and tissue repertoires likely differ.

Among the donors, all were Caucasian adults who lived in Nashville, Tennessee. The germline gives CDR1 MDHEN, CDR2 SYDVKM. This CDR3 is 14 amino acids long. V shed 5 bases, J shed 7 bases, and the junction held 6 bases outside the gene matches. The sequence came from a man aged 25-45 years in good health. The chain carries TRBV28 and TRBJ1-5, with 9 bases matching TRBD1. Sequenced sample: naive CD4+ T cells sorted from blood. Subset here: CD45RA+ positively selected. CDR3 loop: CASSLGTGNQPQHF. The DNA of the CDR3 is TGTGCCAGCAGTCTCGGGACAGGGAACCAGCCCCAGCATTTT.